This paragraph reports one TCR beta chain. The data stem from a study of blood T cells in healthy people across ages. A J-beta primer mix and a sample-barcoded 5' primer were used in a second PCR of roughly 6 to 11 cycles. In TCRdb, the 5' RACE reads were re-called with MiXCR into one record per CDR3 protein. The table includes about 640,000 distinct CDR3 sequences, roughly 53% detected once. This CDR3 comprises 15 residues. The ends were cut back, 6 bases at V and 2 bases at J, with 17 bases in the middle. CDR1 and CDR2 (germline): MNHNY, SVGAGI (reference sequence). Sequenced material: blood. This chain uses TRBV6-6 with TRBJ2-7; D is unresolved. The receptor was isolated from a man aged 60-69 years in good health. In nucleotides, the CDR3 is TGTGCCAGCAGCACCCAGTCCGCCAAGACCTACGAGCAGTACTTC. Translation gives CASSTQSAKTYEQYF.